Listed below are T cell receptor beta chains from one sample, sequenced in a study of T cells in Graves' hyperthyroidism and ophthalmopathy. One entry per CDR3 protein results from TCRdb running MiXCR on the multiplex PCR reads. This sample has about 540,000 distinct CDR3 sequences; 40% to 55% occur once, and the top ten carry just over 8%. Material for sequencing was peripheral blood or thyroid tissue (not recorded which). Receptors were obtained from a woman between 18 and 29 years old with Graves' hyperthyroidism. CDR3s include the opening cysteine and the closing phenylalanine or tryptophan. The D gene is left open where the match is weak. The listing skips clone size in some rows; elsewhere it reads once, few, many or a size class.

CDR3nt: TGTGCCAGCAGCTGGTCGACCCGGAACACTGAAGCTTTCTTT
CDR3aa: CASSWSTRNTEAFF
abundance: .
d_gene: .
j_gene: TRBJ1-1
v_gene: TRBV11-2

CDR3nt: TGCAGCGTTGGGGGACAGGGCGGTCAGCCCCAGCATTTT
CDR3aa: CSVGGQGGQPQHF
abundance: many
d_gene: TRBD1
j_gene: TRBJ1-5
v_gene: TRBV29-1

CDR3nt: TGTGCCAGCAGCCAAGGAGGTATCTCCTACGAGCAGTACTTC
CDR3aa: CASSQGGISYEQYF
abundance: few
d_gene: .
j_gene: TRBJ2-7
v_gene: TRBV7-6

CDR3nt: TGTGCCGCTCTCGGGTATGAAAAACTGTTTTTT
CDR3aa: CAALGYEKLFF
abundance: .
d_gene: .
j_gene: TRBJ1-4
v_gene: TRBV10-3

CDR3nt: TGTGCCACCAGCCAAGGCCGGGACAGGGGTAGTAAAGCTTTCTTT
CDR3aa: CATSQGRDRGSKAFF
abundance: many
d_gene: TRBD1
j_gene: TRBJ1-1
v_gene: TRBV24-1

CDR3nt: TGTGCCAGCAGTGTGAAGGTTGAAGCTTTCTTT
CDR3aa: CASSVKVEAFF
abundance: .
d_gene: .
j_gene: TRBJ1-1
v_gene: TRBV2

CDR3nt: TGCAGTGCTAGGCGCCCTTACAGGGGTGAGACCCAGTACTTC
CDR3aa: CSARRPYRGETQYF
abundance: few
d_gene: TRBD1
j_gene: TRBJ2-5
v_gene: TRBV20-1

CDR3nt: TGTGCCAGTAGTATGTTGGGCCCGAGGGGGGAGCTGTTTTTT
CDR3aa: CASSMLGPRGELFF
abundance: once
d_gene: .
j_gene: TRBJ2-2
v_gene: TRBV19

CDR3nt: TGTGCCAGCAGTGGACTAGCCGGATACAATGAGCAGTTCTTC
CDR3aa: CASSGLAGYNEQFF
abundance: once
d_gene: TRBD2
j_gene: TRBJ2-1
v_gene: TRBV2

CDR3nt: TGTGCCACCAGTGAGGGCAGGGGTTACGAGCAGTACTTC
CDR3aa: CATSEGRGYEQYF
abundance: .
d_gene: .
j_gene: TRBJ2-7
v_gene: TRBV24-1

CDR3nt: TGTGCCACTATCTCGACAGGGAGAGGCGGCTACACCTTC
CDR3aa: CATISTGRGGYTF
abundance: .
d_gene: TRBD1
j_gene: TRBJ1-2
v_gene: TRBV2

CDR3nt: TGCAGCGTTGAGAGAGCTGGGGCCAACGTCCTGACTTTC
CDR3aa: CSVERAGANVLTF
abundance: many
d_gene: .
j_gene: TRBJ2-6
v_gene: TRBV29-1

CDR3nt: TGTGCCAGCAGCGTAGGCCCCTTGGTGAGAGGCAGGATGAACACTGAAGCTTTCTTT
CDR3aa: CASSVGPLVRGRMNTEAFF
abundance: few
d_gene: .
j_gene: TRBJ1-1
v_gene: TRBV9

CDR3nt: TGTGCTAGACCGACAGGGGCCGAGACCCAGTACTTC
CDR3aa: CARPTGAETQYF
abundance: .
d_gene: TRBD1
j_gene: TRBJ2-5
v_gene: TRBV11-1

CDR3nt: TGCAGCGCTGCGCGGGGAAAGGAGACTGAAAAACTGTTTTTT
CDR3aa: CSAARGKETEKLFF
abundance: .
d_gene: .
j_gene: TRBJ1-4
v_gene: TRBV29-1

CDR3nt: TGTGCCAGCAGCACCGACTCTGGGGAGGCAGTCTATGGCTACACCTTC
CDR3aa: CASSTDSGEAVYGYTF
abundance: few
d_gene: .
j_gene: TRBJ1-2
v_gene: TRBV24-1

CDR3nt: TGTGCCTGGAGTGTAGGCGGGTTTCAGCCCCAGCATTTT
CDR3aa: CAWSVGGFQPQHF
abundance: .
d_gene: .
j_gene: TRBJ1-5
v_gene: TRBV29-1

CDR3nt: TGCAGTGCTAGAGGCCTAGCGGAGCTCTACAAGCAGTACTTC
CDR3aa: CSARGLAELYKQYF
abundance: .
d_gene: TRBD2
j_gene: TRBJ2-7
v_gene: TRBV20-1

CDR3nt: TGTGCCAGCAGCCCCCCAGGGAAGACCCAGTACTTC
CDR3aa: CASSPPGKTQYF
abundance: many
d_gene: .
j_gene: TRBJ2-5
v_gene: TRBV9

CDR3nt: TGTGCCAGCAGCTCCCGTGGTGCAGGTCGCTCTGGAAACACCATATATTTT
CDR3aa: CASSSRGAGRSGNTIYF
abundance: .
d_gene: .
j_gene: TRBJ1-3
v_gene: TRBV9

CDR3nt: TGTGCCAGTAGCTCCAACAGGGGCGGGAACACTGAAGCTTTCTTT
CDR3aa: CASSSNRGGNTEAFF
abundance: .
d_gene: TRBD1
j_gene: TRBJ1-1
v_gene: TRBV19

CDR3nt: TGTGCCAGCAGTTACCCCGGACAGGAGCCTAATGAAAAACTGTTTTTT
CDR3aa: CASSYPGQEPNEKLFF
abundance: .
d_gene: TRBD1
j_gene: TRBJ1-4
v_gene: TRBV25-1

CDR3nt: TGTGCCAGCAGCTCTGCCGGTCAGCCCCAGCATTTT
CDR3aa: CASSSAGQPQHF
abundance: .
d_gene: .
j_gene: TRBJ1-5
v_gene: TRBV7-8

CDR3nt: TGCAGCGTTGAGGACAGGAACACCATATATTTT
CDR3aa: CSVEDRNTIYF
abundance: .
d_gene: TRBD1
j_gene: TRBJ1-3
v_gene: TRBV29-1

CDR3nt: TGTGCCAGCAGTCAGGACAGCCACCAAGAGACCCAGTACTTC
CDR3aa: CASSQDSHQETQYF
abundance: .
d_gene: .
j_gene: TRBJ2-5
v_gene: TRBV12-3/TRBV12-4

CDR3nt: TGTGCCAGTAGTATACCCGGAGACTATGGCTACACCTTC
CDR3aa: CASSIPGDYGYTF
abundance: few
d_gene: .
j_gene: TRBJ1-2
v_gene: TRBV19

CDR3nt: TGTGCCAGCCAGGCCGGGAGCACTGAAGCTTTCTTT
CDR3aa: CASQAGSTEAFF
abundance: .
d_gene: .
j_gene: TRBJ1-1
v_gene: TRBV6-1

CDR3nt: TGTGCCAGCAGTTCCGATCGGGAGCCCGTCGGCTATGGCTACACCTTC
CDR3aa: CASSSDREPVGYGYTF
abundance: many
d_gene: .
j_gene: TRBJ1-2
v_gene: TRBV2

CDR3nt: TGCAGTGCTAGCTACAGGGGAAATCAGCCCCAGCATTTT
CDR3aa: CSASYRGNQPQHF
abundance: .
d_gene: TRBD1
j_gene: TRBJ1-5
v_gene: TRBV20-1

CDR3nt: TGTGCCAGTAGTATTCCCCCTAACACTGAAGCTTTCTTT
CDR3aa: CASSIPPNTEAFF
abundance: few
d_gene: .
j_gene: TRBJ1-1
v_gene: TRBV19

CDR3nt: TGTGCCAGCAGCACAGGATTAGGTGCGTCCTACGAGCAGTACTTC
CDR3aa: CASSTGLGASYEQYF
abundance: few
d_gene: .
j_gene: TRBJ2-7
v_gene: TRBV13

CDR3nt: TGTGCCAGCAGTCTTCGGGGACGGGGGAACACTGAAGCTTTCTTT
CDR3aa: CASSLRGRGNTEAFF
abundance: .
d_gene: .
j_gene: TRBJ1-1
v_gene: TRBV6-4

CDR3nt: TGTGCCAGCAGCTTAGTTTGGGGGAGGGATCAGCCCCAGCATTTT
CDR3aa: CASSLVWGRDQPQHF
abundance: many
d_gene: .
j_gene: TRBJ1-5
v_gene: TRBV7-8

CDR3nt: TGCAGTGCTAAGACTCCGGGACCATCCTACGAGCAGTACTTC
CDR3aa: CSAKTPGPSYEQYF
abundance: few
d_gene: .
j_gene: TRBJ2-7
v_gene: TRBV20-1

CDR3nt: TGCAGTGCTAGAGGGACTCAGGACAGCAGACCCTACGAGCAGTACTTC
CDR3aa: CSARGTQDSRPYEQYF
abundance: .
d_gene: .
j_gene: TRBJ2-7
v_gene: TRBV20-1

CDR3nt: TGTGCCAGCAGCCGGGGGTCTAGCGGTCGCTCCTACGAGCAGTACTTC
CDR3aa: CASSRGSSGRSYEQYF
abundance: .
d_gene: TRBD2
j_gene: TRBJ2-7
v_gene: TRBV9

CDR3nt: TGCAGTGCTAGAGGACAGAGGGCTATGAATAGCAATCAGCCCCAGCATTTT
CDR3aa: CSARGQRAMNSNQPQHF
abundance: .
d_gene: .
j_gene: TRBJ1-5
v_gene: TRBV20-1

CDR3nt: TGTGCCAGCAGCTGGACAGGGGAGCTTTCACCCCTCCACTTT
CDR3aa: CASSWTGELSPLHF
abundance: .
d_gene: TRBD1
j_gene: TRBJ1-6
v_gene: TRBV7-2

CDR3nt: TGTGCCAGCAGTGAATATCCAGGGGACGGGGAGACCCAGTACTTC
CDR3aa: CASSEYPGDGETQYF
abundance: .
d_gene: .
j_gene: TRBJ2-5
v_gene: TRBV2

CDR3nt: TGCGCCAGCAGGGAGGGGGCAACTAATGAAAAACTGTTTTTT
CDR3aa: CASREGATNEKLFF
abundance: .
d_gene: .
j_gene: TRBJ1-4
v_gene: TRBV5-1

CDR3nt: TGTGCCAGCAGCTTAACTGGGGACAGTAGCACTGAAGCTTTCTTT
CDR3aa: CASSLTGDSSTEAFF
abundance: .
d_gene: TRBD1
j_gene: TRBJ1-1
v_gene: TRBV7-3

CDR3nt: TGTGCCAGCAGTGAATCCGGGACTGTTGAAGCTTTCTTT
CDR3aa: CASSESGTVEAFF
abundance: .
d_gene: .
j_gene: TRBJ1-1
v_gene: TRBV9